These 22 T cell receptor beta chains share one sample of origin, sequenced in a study of cytomegalovirus exposure and HLA in healthy donors (dated by TCRdb to 2017 to 2019). To prepare the library, the immunoSEQ multiplex PCR assay was applied. For the multiplex PCR, a mixture combining 60 forward primers for TCR Vbeta segments and 13 reverse primers for TCR Jbeta segments was used. Imported from immuneACCESS, the table was reduced by TCRdb to in-frame sequences with V and J called. These copies leave out some clones; in studies compared against another copy, an unresolved V gene accounts for under half, and the cause of the remainder is not known. Counted in this sample were about 120,000 clones; over 60% of them appeared once. Of the sample, around 3% falls within the top ten clones. The sample comprised PBMCs. The receptors stem from a middle-aged woman in good health and CMV-seropositive.

The chain has TRBV5-6 and TRBJ2-7; 7 positions match TRBD1. The germline V gene has CDR1 SGHDT and CDR2 YYEEEE. V lost 4 bases, J lost 2 bases, and 9 bases stayed unmatched. This CDR3 is 15 amino acids long. CDR3 nucleotides: TGTGCCAGCAGCGCCTACAGGGGCTCTACCTACGAGCAGTACTTC. This sequence encodes CASSAYRGSTYEQYF. The full variable domain, rest sourced from reference TRBV5-6 and TRBJ2-7, is DAGVTQSPTHLIKTRGQQVTLRCSPKSGHDTVSWYQQALGQGPQFIFQYYEEEERQRGNFPDRFSGHQFPNYSSELNVNALLLGDSALYLCASSAYRGSTYEQYFGPGTRLTVT.

This chain connects TRBV5-1 to TRBJ1-1, with TRBD1 matching 11 bases. Germline CDR1 is SGHRS and CDR2 is YFSETQ. V trimming: 3 bases; J trimming: 3 bases; junction bases outside the gene matches: 10. The CDR3 length is 17 residues. The CDR3 spells CASSWGWDRGRDTEAFF. The CDR3 DNA is TGCGCCAGCAGCTGGGGCTGGGACAGGGGGAGGGACACTGAAGCTTTCTTT.

The chain uses TRBV29-1 and TRBJ2-5, with TRBD2 matching 7 bases. The CDR3 extends over 14 amino acids. Germline CDR1 reads SQVTM; CDR2 reads ANQGSEA. With V trimmed by 3 bases and J by 1 base, 5 bases remained unmatched. The CDR3 DNA reads TGCAGCGTTGAGGCTAGCGGTCGCCAAGAGACCCAGTACTTC. Its protein is CSVEASGRQETQYF. The variable domain in full, completed from reference TRBV29-1 and TRBJ2-5, reads SAVISQKPSRDICQRGTSLTIQCQVDSQVTMMFWYRQQPGQSLTLIATANQGSEATYESGFVIDKFPISRPNLTFSTLTVSNMSPEDSSIYLCSVEASGRQETQYFGPGTRLLVL.

The rearrangement uses TRBV5-1 and TRBJ2-2; perhaps TRBD2 as D (5 bases). This CDR3 comprises 16 residues. CDR1 is SGHRS, CDR2 YFSETQ, per germline. V dropped 7 bases and J dropped 8 bases, with 24 bases sitting between them. The CDR3 loop reads CASAKAGVIPTGELFF. The CDR3 nucleotides are TGCGCCAGCGCCAAGGCCGGGGTTATACCGACTGGGGAGCTGTTTTTT.

The rearrangement uses TRBV6-1 and TRBJ2-7; 11 bases fit TRBD2. After removal of 11 bases from V and 3 bases from J, the junction contained 6 bases not matched to a gene. This CDR3 spans 13 amino acids. Germline V gene data show CDR1 as MNHNS and CDR2 as SASEGT. The CDR3 DNA reads as TGTGCCGGAACTAGCGGGGGCAGCTACGAGCAGTACTTC. The encoded protein is CAGTSGGSYEQYF.

The chain couples TRBV7-9 to TRBJ1-4; no definite D call. Germline CDR1 is SEHNR and CDR2 is FQNEAQ (reference sequence). The CDR3 is 16 amino acids. V shed 5 bases and J shed 7 bases, with 20 bases lying between them. The CDR3 nucleotides are TGTGCCAGCAGCCAAACAGCGGGAGTTTCCGGTGAAAAACTGTTTTTT. Residues: CASSQTAGVSGEKLFF.

This chain joins TRBV7-2 and TRBJ2-3; TRBD2 matches 7 bases. The germline CDR1 and CDR2 sequences are SGHTA and FQGNSA. V was clipped by 4 bases and J by 9 bases; unmatched bases: 4. The length of the CDR3 is 12 residues. The CDR3 coding sequence is TGTGCCAGCAGCTCTTGGGGGGGGACGCAGTATTTT. Translating it yields CASSSWGGTQYF.

V usage is TRBV9 and J usage is TRBJ2-5; 15 bases match TRBD2. Germline CDR1 and CDR2: SGDLS and YYNGEE. V was clipped by 2 bases and J by 7 bases; unmatched bases: 6. This CDR3 spans 16 amino acids. The CDR3 spells CASSVGLAGGPGTQYF. DNA for the CDR3: TGTGCCAGCAGCGTCGGACTAGCGGGAGGGCCGGGGACCCAGTACTTC.

With regard to this clone: Other DNA sequences of this sample code for an identical CDR3. This sequence joins TRBV29-1 and TRBJ1-1, with D uncertain. Trimming removed 4 bases at V and 1 base at J, with 7 bases between. Looked up from germline, CDR1 is SQVTM and CDR2 is ANQGSEA. This CDR3 has 12 amino acids. The CDR3 DNA follows: TGCAGCGTTGTCCGGGGGAACACTGAAGCTTTCTTT. Its translation: CSVVRGNTEAFF.

The J gene is TRBJ2-7, the V gene TRBV30; 14 nucleotides align to TRBD2. Per germline, CDR1 GTSNPN and CDR2 SVGIG (reference sequence). The CDR3 has 18 residues. The ends lost 3 bases at V and 5 bases at J; junction bases unmatched: 15. The CDR3 sequence: CAWSNRLAGGPKGDEQYF. The DNA for the CDR3 is TGTGCCTGGAGCAATCGACTAGCGGGAGGGCCCAAGGGAGACGAGCAGTACTTC. Based on the CDR3 plus reference TRBV30 and TRBJ2-7, the full variable domain is SQTIHQWPATLVQPVGSPLSLECTVEGTSNPNLYWYRQAAGRGLQLLFYSVGIGQISSEVPQNLSASRPQDRQFILSSKKLLLSDSGFYLCAWSNRLAGGPKGDEQYFGPGTRLTVT.

The rearrangement links TRBV9 to TRBJ2-3, with TRBD2 identical over 7 bases. V lost 0 bases, J lost 3 bases, and 16 bases stayed unmatched. CDR1 is SGDLS, CDR2 YYNGEE, per germline. This CDR3 has 19 residues. The CDR3 nucleotides read TGTGCCAGCAGCGTAGGCGGCCTTACCGCGGGAGTTGGAACAGATACGCAGTATTTT. Protein sequence: CASSVGGLTAGVGTDTQYF.

J is TRBJ2-1 and V is TRBV5-1, with TRBD2 matching over 13 bases. The CDR3 covers 17 residues. Losses at the gene ends were 4 bases for V and 4 bases for J; bases not matched to a gene: 8. Germline V lookup: CDR1 SGHRS, CDR2 YFSETQ. DNA of the CDR3: TGCGCCAGCAGCACCACTAGCGGGGGGGCTTCTTACAATGAGCAGTTCTTC. This encodes CASSTTSGGASYNEQFF.

The chain links TRBV2 to TRBJ1-2, with 7 bases matching TRBD1. V shed 5 bases, J shed 4 bases, and the junction held 4 bases outside the gene matches. The CDR3 is 13 amino acids. The V gene's germline CDR1 is SNHLY and CDR2 FYNNEI. CDR3 nucleotide sequence: TGTGCCAGCAGTTCGACAGGGTTCTATGGCTACACCTTC. Protein product: CASSSTGFYGYTF.

This chain uses TRBV7-9 with TRBJ2-5; TRBD2 matches at 10 bases. This CDR3 spans 15 amino acids. CDR1 and CDR2 from the germline V gene are SEHNR and FQNEAQ (reference sequence). V was clipped by 5 bases and J by 1 base; unmatched bases: 4. CDR3 sequence reads: CASSPGTSAQETQYF. Written as DNA, the CDR3 is TGTGCCAGCAGCCCCGGGACTAGCGCCCAAGAGACCCAGTACTTC.

This rearrangement joins TRBV7-3 to TRBJ2-3; 7 positions match TRBD2. This CDR3 region has 14 residues. Trimming cost V 1 base and J 4 bases; bases outside gene matches: 2. CDR1 and CDR2 from the germline V gene are SGHTA and FQGTGA. DNA for the CDR3: TGTGCCAGCAGCTTAAGCGGGAGTTCAGATACGCAGTATTTT. Encoded protein: CASSLSGSSDTQYF.

CDR3 sequence reads: CASSWRTASPTGELFF. The CDR3 DNA reads TGCGCCAGCAGCTGGAGGACAGCCTCACCCACCGGGGAGCTGTTTTTT. This chain uses TRBV5-1 with TRBJ2-2, with a weak D call TRBD1 (6 bases). The CDR3 spans 16 residues. The V gene lost 3 bases and the J gene lost 4 bases, with 16 bases spanning the gap. Germline-derived CDR1 and CDR2 are SGHRS and YFSETQ.

The rearrangement joins TRBV11-3 to TRBJ2-1, with 8 bases that match TRBD1. Germline values: CDR1 SGHNT, CDR2 YENEEA. V gave up 1 base and J gave up 8 bases; unmatched junction bases: 10. The CDR3 length is 16 residues. CDR3 protein: CASSLGGTGLGHEQFF. Here the CDR3 DNA reads TGTGCCAGCAGCTTAGGAGGGACAGGCCTAGGGCATGAGCAGTTCTTC.

This clone was picked up one time. This sequence joins TRBV25-1 and TRBJ1-5; possible D gene TRBD1, 6 bases. The V end lost 1 base, the J end lost 1 base, and 11 bases lay between the germline ends. The CDR3 is 16 residues long. Germline V gene data show CDR1 as MGHDK and CDR2 as SYGVNS. The CDR3 nucleotides read TGTGCCAGCAGTGAATCGGGCAGGGGCAGCAATCAGCCCCAGCATTTT. This translates into CASSESGRGSNQPQHF.

This chain uses TRBV7-6 with TRBJ1-1; no clear D gene. From germline, CDR1 is SGHVS and CDR2 FNYEAQ. V shed 2 bases and J shed 1 base, with 20 bases lying between them. There are 18 residues in the CDR3. The DNA of the CDR3 is TGTGCCAGCAGCTTAAGCCCTGCTCGGAGAAGCCCGAACACTGAAGCTTTCTTT. It specifies CASSLSPARRSPNTEAFF.

This clone was detected once. The chain uses TRBV5-6 and TRBJ2-3; 8 bases line up with TRBD2. The CDR3 has 13 amino acids. The V gene end was trimmed by 3 bases and the J gene end by 5 bases; junction bases not matched to a gene: 2. Per the germline V gene, CDR1 is SGHDT and CDR2 is YYEEEE. The CDR3 spells CASSYTSGDTQYF. For the CDR3, the DNA is TGTGCCAGCAGCTACACTAGCGGAGATACGCAGTATTTT.

The genes are TRBV19 and TRBJ2-7; D not resolved. This CDR3 has 14 residues. The germline V and J ends were trimmed by 3 bases and 0 bases, with 9 bases remaining between them. Germline lookup yields CDR1 LNHDA and CDR2 SQIVND (reference sequence). CDR3 protein: CASSIRAASYEQYF. As DNA, the CDR3 is TGTGCCAGTAGTATTCGTGCGGCCTCCTACGAGCAGTACTTC.

V is TRBV6-5 and J is TRBJ1-1; D remains ambiguous. CDR1 is MNHEY and CDR2 is SVGAGI in the germline V gene. V was trimmed by 6 bases and J by 3 bases, leaving 14 bases between them. The CDR3 is made up of 14 amino acids. The CDR3 DNA reads TGTGCCAGCAGCTATCAGCTGGGCGACACTGAAGCTTTCTTT. Translated, it gives CASSYQLGDTEAFF.